This T cell receptor (beta chain) was profiled in a study of blood T cells in healthy people across ages. Overall study findings and caveats: Per million T cells, TCR beta diversity dropped about linearly as age rose.

Note on this clonotype: The antigen remains undetermined.

V was cut by 3 bases and J by 13 bases, with 10 bases left in between. The CDR3 has 11 amino acids. Next came a second PCR, run for 7 to 11 cycles, which used a sample-barcoded 5' primer along with a J-beta primer mix. Via MiXCR, TCRdb re-called the 5' RACE reads, giving one row per CDR3 protein. Found here are 1,300,000 or so distinct CDR3 sequences, roughly 60% of them singletons; the top ten hold over 5%. V gene TRBV12-3 or TRBV12-4 combines with J gene TRBJ2-4; maybe TRBD2 (5 bases). The sample comprised blood. The sequence was obtained from a man between 18 and 29 years old in good health. CDR3 loop: CASSFDGEQYF. CDR3 nucleotide sequence: TGTGCCAGCAGTTTTGATGGGGAGCAGTACTTC.